This T cell receptor beta chain was retrieved from a study of blood T cell repertoires in COVID-19. TCRdb keeps only in-frame clones here, not all; method: immunoSEQ multiplex PCR. This table holds fewer than 200,000 clones, roughly 89% found once. Germline V CDR1 and CDR2: LNHDA, SQIVND (reference sequence). V shed 5 bases, J shed 7 bases, and the junction held 13 bases outside the gene matches. The CDR3 extends over 16 amino acids. V is TRBV19 and J is TRBJ2-1; 8 bases are a match to TRBD2. This clonotype was obtained from a woman in her 70s with COVID-19, enrolled during active disease. The sample consisted of peripheral blood. The CDR3 DNA sequence: TGTGCCAGTAGTTTACGTAGCGGGAAAAGGGATAATGAGCAGTTCTTC. Translation gives CASSLRSGKRDNEQFF.